A single sample is the source of the 18 T cell receptor beta chains below, sequenced in a study of T cell responses to AZD1222 COVID-19 vaccine. Some clones are missing from TCRdb's copy, which holds only in-frame ones; the method was immunoSEQ multiplex PCR. Of roughly 150,000 clones listed, approximately 90% are singletons. The source material was peripheral blood, sampled 28 days after the second AZD1222 dose. The receptors were gathered from an adult who received the AZD1222 COVID-19 vaccine.

The J gene is TRBJ1-1, the V gene TRBV5-5; 10 nucleotides align to TRBD1. The V gene's germline CDR1 is SGHKS and CDR2 YYEKEE (reference sequence). The CDR3 covers 15 residues. V was pared by 0 bases and J by 11 bases, with 10 bases of the junction left unmatched. CDR3 in amino acids: CASSLEVTGGFRAFF. The CDR3 nucleotides are TGTGCCAGCAGCTTGGAGGTGACAGGGGGCTTTCGGGCTTTCTTT.

This chain joins TRBV11-2 and TRBJ2-7, with D perhaps matching TRBD1 (6 bases). V shed 4 bases and J shed 2 bases, with 12 bases lying between them. The CDR3 spans 14 residues. Germline V gene lookup returns CDR1 SGHAT and CDR2 FQNNGV. The CDR3 sequence is CASSSGHSPYEQYF. CDR3 sequence (DNA): TGTGCCAGCAGCTCGGGACATTCCCCCTACGAGCAGTACTTC. Supplemented by reference TRBV11-2 and TRBJ2-7, the full variable domain reads EAGVAQSPRYKIIEKRQSVAFWCNPISGHATLYWYQQILGQGPKLLIQFQNNGVVDDSQLPKDRFSAERLKGVDSTLKIQPAKLEDSAVYLCASSSGHSPYEQYFGPGTRLTVT.

This chain uses TRBV9 with TRBJ1-2, with D perhaps TRBD1 (6 bases). Germline assignment: CDR1 SGDLS and CDR2 YYNGEE. The CDR3 covers 19 residues. Trimming stripped 0 bases from V and 3 bases from J, with 24 bases between. The CDR3 spells CASSVDGGLGQTLDYGYTF. CDR3 sequence (DNA): TGTGCCAGCAGCGTAGACGGGGGTCTCGGACAGACCCTGGACTATGGCTACACCTTC.

This clone occurred once. The chain is built from TRBV6-4 and TRBJ2-1, with D possibly being TRBD2 (5 bases). The ends were cut back, 5 bases at V and 8 bases at J, with 16 bases in the middle. The germline gives CDR1 MRHNA, CDR2 SNTAGT. The CDR3 consists of 14 residues. The CDR3, as DNA: TGTGCCAGCAGTTCAGGTCAAGCGGTGGATGAGCAGTTCTTC. Residues: CASSSGQAVDEQFF.

This chain joins TRBV19 and TRBJ1-5; D remains ambiguous. The germline CDR1 and CDR2 sequences are LNHDA and SQIVND (reference sequence). The CDR3 spans 13 residues. V lost 7 bases to trimming and J lost 0 bases, with 7 bases between them. This CDR3 is CASTRDSNQPQHF. The CDR3 coding sequence is TGTGCCAGTACGAGGGATAGCAATCAGCCCCAGCATTTT.

The V and J genes are TRBV19 and TRBJ2-2; D may be TRBD2 (5 bases). Germline values: CDR1 LNHDA, CDR2 SQIVND (reference sequence). The V end lost 3 bases, the J end lost 4 bases, and 9 bases lay between the germline ends. The CDR3 runs 14 residues. CDR3 DNA sequence: TGTGCCAGTAGTATCGACGGGATCACCGGGGAGCTGTTTTTT. Its protein is CASSIDGITGELFF.

For this clone: Different DNA sequences within this sample yield the same CDR3. The chain has TRBV3-1 (or the pseudogene TRBV3-2) and TRBJ2-7, with no clear D. The germline V and J ends were trimmed by 1 base and 2 bases, with 3 bases remaining between them. This CDR3 contains 12 residues. CDR1 LGHDT and CDR2 YNNKEL come from the germline V gene (reference sequence). This chain's CDR3 is CASSQGPYEQYF. The CDR3 coding sequence is TGTGCCAGCAGCCAAGGACCCTACGAGCAGTACTTC.

V gene TRBV28 combines with J gene TRBJ2-4; 9 bases line up with TRBD2. This CDR3 region has 16 residues. The trim removed 5 bases at V and 9 bases at J, leaving 14 bases unmatched. CDR1 and CDR2 (germline): MDHEN, SYDVKM. The CDR3 loop reads CASSPRREGLRSIQYF. The CDR3 DNA follows: TGTGCCAGCAGTCCTCGGCGGGAGGGCCTTCGGTCCATTCAGTACTTC.

J is TRBJ1-5 and V is TRBV6-2 or TRBV6-3; D remains unclear. The V end lost 2 bases, the J end lost 9 bases, and 11 bases lay between the germline ends. Germline V gene data show CDR1 as MNHEY and CDR2 as SVGEGT. The CDR3 covers 13 residues. In DNA form, the CDR3 reads TGTGCCAGCAGTTACGACGGATCCTTGCCCCAGCATTTT. This encodes CASSYDGSLPQHF.

This clone was picked up a small number of times. The V call is TRBV6-5, the J call TRBJ1-1, with TRBD1 identical over 8 bases. The CDR3 extends over 15 amino acids. Per the germline V gene, CDR1 is MNHEY and CDR2 is SVGAGI. The J segment lost 6 bases and the V segment lost 2 bases, leaving 8 bases of the junction unmatched. The CDR3 sequence: CASSYRTGSVAEAFF. The DNA of the CDR3 is TGTGCCAGCAGTTACCGGACAGGGAGTGTCGCTGAAGCTTTCTTT.

V and J are TRBV13 and TRBJ2-3; possibly TRBD1 for D (5 bases). The CDR3 has 16 amino acids. V shed 1 base and J shed 0 bases, with 11 bases lying between them. From germline, CDR1 is PRHDT and CDR2 FYEKMQ (reference sequence). CDR3 bases: TGTGCCAGCAGCTTAGCATGGGGCCAGAGCACAGATACGCAGTATTTT. It is translated as CASSLAWGQSTDTQYF.

The CDR3 region has the DNA TGTGCCAGCAGCTCGACAGGACGACAAGAGACCCAGTACTTC. Protein: CASSSTGRQETQYF. V and J are TRBV11-3 and TRBJ2-5; perhaps TRBD1 as D (6 bases). There are 14 residues in the CDR3. Germline loops: CDR1 SGHNT, CDR2 YENEEA. Trimming cost V 4 bases and J 2 bases, with 11 bases left between them.

The rearrangement joins TRBV28 to TRBJ1-4; D perhaps matches TRBD1 (6 bases). CDR3 length: 13 residues. Looked up from germline, CDR1 is MDHEN and CDR2 is SYDVKM. V dropped 6 bases and J dropped 12 bases, with 17 bases sitting between them. The CDR3 spells CASRAGVVSELFF. CDR3 in DNA: TGTGCCAGCAGGGCAGGGGTGGTTTCGGAACTGTTTTTT.

This chain uses TRBV19 with TRBJ1-5; possibly TRBD1 for D (6 bases). The V gene lost 4 bases and the J gene lost 2 bases, with 12 bases spanning the gap. Looked up from germline, CDR1 is LNHDA and CDR2 is SQIVND (reference sequence). The CDR3 totals 15 residues. The CDR3 DNA follows: TGTGCCAGTAGTACAGGGGCCCGGGGCAATCAGCCCCAGCATTTT. Amino acid sequence: CASSTGARGNQPQHF.

This rearrangement joins TRBV6-6 to TRBJ2-7, with D hard to call. Germline V gene sequence: CDR1 MNHNY, CDR2 SVGAGI (reference sequence). Trimming took 3 bases from V and 6 from J, leaving 9 bases between them. CDR3 length: 12 amino acids. The CDR3 DNA reads as TGTGCCAGCAGTTATCTCGCCCCCGAGCAGTACTTC. Its protein product is CASSYLAPEQYF.

This chain connects TRBV19 to TRBJ1-5; D unresolved. Trimming took off 0 bases at V and 5 bases at J, with 5 bases between the two ends. CDR1 is LNHDA, CDR2 SQIVND, per germline (reference sequence). The CDR3 has 13 amino acids. The CDR3, as DNA: TGTGCCAGTAGTATAGAGATTTATCAGCCCCAGCATTTT. Amino acid sequence: CASSIEIYQPQHF. Complete variable domain (other parts from reference TRBV19 and TRBJ1-5): DGGITQSPKYLFRKEGQNVTLSCEQNLNHDAMYWYRQDPGQGLRLIYYSQIVNDFQKGDIAEGYSVSREKKESFPLTVTSAQKNPTAFYLCASSIEIYQPQHFGDGTRLSIL.

V usage is TRBV28 and J usage is TRBJ2-7; 8 bases agree with TRBD1. V gave up 7 bases and J gave up 6 bases; unmatched junction bases: 17. The CDR3 runs 16 residues. Germline-derived CDR1 and CDR2 are MDHEN and SYDVKM. CDR3 coding DNA: TGTGCCAGCACCCACGGAGGCAGGGGGCAGGCTAGCGAGCAGTACTTC. Its protein is CASTHGGRGQASEQYF.

This rearrangement joins TRBV7-3 to TRBJ1-1; D perhaps matches TRBD1 (5 bases). Trimming pared 5 bases from V and 0 bases from J, leaving 19 bases between. CDR3 size: 17 residues. Per the germline V gene, CDR1 is SGHTA and CDR2 is FQGTGA. CDR3 sequence: CASSPGGPGGMNTEAFF. CDR3 nucleotide sequence: TGTGCCAGCAGCCCCGGCGGACCCGGGGGGATGAACACTGAAGCTTTCTTT.